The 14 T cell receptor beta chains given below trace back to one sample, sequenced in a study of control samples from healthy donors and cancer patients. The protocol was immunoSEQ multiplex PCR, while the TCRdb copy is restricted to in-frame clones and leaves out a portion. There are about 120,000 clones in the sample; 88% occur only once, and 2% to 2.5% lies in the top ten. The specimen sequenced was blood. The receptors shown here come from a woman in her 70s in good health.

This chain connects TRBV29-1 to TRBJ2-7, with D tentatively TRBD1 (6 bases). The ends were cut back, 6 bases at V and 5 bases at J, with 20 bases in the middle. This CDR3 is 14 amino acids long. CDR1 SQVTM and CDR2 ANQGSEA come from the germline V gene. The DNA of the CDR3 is TGCAGCGTGGCCTACCGTACAGGGTCCAACGAGCAGTACTTC. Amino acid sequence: CSVAYRTGSNEQYF.

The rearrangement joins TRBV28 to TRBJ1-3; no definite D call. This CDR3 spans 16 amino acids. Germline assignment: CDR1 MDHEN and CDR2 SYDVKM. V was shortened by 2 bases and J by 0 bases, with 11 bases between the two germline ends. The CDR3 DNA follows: TGTGCCAGCAGTTTAAGTCCGGGCGCCTCTGGAAACACCATATATTTT. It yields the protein CASSLSPGASGNTIYF.

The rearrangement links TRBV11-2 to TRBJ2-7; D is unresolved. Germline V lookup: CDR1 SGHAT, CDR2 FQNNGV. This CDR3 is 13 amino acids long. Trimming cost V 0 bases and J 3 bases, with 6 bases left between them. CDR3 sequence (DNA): TGTGCCAGCAGCTTAGAGGCTCACTACGAGCAGTACTTC. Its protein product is CASSLEAHYEQYF.

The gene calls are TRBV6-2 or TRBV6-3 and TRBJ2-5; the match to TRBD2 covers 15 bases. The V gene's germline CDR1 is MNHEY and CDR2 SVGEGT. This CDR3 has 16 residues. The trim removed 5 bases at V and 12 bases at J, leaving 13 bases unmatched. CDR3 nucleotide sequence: TGTGCCAGCAGTCAGGTGGCGGGACTAGCGGGGGGCTCCGAGTACTTC. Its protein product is CASSQVAGLAGGSEYF.

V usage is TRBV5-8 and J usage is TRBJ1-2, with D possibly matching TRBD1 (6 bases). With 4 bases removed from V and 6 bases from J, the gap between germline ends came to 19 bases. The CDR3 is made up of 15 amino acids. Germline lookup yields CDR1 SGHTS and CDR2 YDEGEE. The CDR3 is CASSPWQQGRHGYTF. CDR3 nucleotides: TGTGCCAGCAGCCCTTGGCAACAGGGAAGGCATGGCTACACCTTC.

The DNA of the CDR3 is TGTGCCAGCAGCCAAGATCGGGGGCCCGGGGTCGACCGGGTAAAACTGTTTTTT. Its protein product is CASSQDRGPGVDRVKLFF. The chain recombines TRBV14 with TRBJ1-4; tentatively, D is TRBD1 (6 bases). The CDR3 is 18 residues long. Germline CDR1 reads SGHDN; CDR2 reads FVKESK. V was cut by 0 bases and J by 10 bases, with 24 bases left in between.

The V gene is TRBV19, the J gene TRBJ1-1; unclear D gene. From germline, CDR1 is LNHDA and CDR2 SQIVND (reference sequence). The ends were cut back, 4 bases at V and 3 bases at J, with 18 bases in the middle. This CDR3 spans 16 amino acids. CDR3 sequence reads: CASSTTQRRFYTEAFF. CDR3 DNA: TGTGCCAGTAGTACGACTCAGCGGAGATTCTACACTGAAGCTTTCTTT.

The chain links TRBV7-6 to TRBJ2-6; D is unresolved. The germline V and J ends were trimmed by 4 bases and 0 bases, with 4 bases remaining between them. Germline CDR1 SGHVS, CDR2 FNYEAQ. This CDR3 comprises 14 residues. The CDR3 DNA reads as TGTGCCAGCAGCTCGAACTCTGGGGCCAACGTCCTGACTTTC. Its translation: CASSSNSGANVLTF.

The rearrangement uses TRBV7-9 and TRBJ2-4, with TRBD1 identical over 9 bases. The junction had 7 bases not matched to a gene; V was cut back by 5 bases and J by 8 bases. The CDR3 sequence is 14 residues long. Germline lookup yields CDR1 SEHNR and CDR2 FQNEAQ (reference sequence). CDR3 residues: CASSPRTGVDIQYF. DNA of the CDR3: TGTGCCAGCAGCCCGAGGACAGGGGTGGACATTCAGTACTTC.

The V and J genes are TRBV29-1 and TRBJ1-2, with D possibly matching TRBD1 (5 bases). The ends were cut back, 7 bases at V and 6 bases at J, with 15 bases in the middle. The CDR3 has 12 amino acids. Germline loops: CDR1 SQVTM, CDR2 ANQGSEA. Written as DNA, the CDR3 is TGCAGCGGCGACCAGGGAATTGATGGCTACACCTTC. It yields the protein CSGDQGIDGYTF.

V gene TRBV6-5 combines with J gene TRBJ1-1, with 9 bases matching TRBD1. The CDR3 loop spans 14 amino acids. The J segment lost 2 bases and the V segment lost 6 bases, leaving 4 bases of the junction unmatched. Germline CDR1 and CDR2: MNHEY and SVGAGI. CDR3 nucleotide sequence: TGTGCCAGCAGGGGGACAGGGATAAACACTGAAGCTTTCTTT. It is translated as CASRGTGINTEAFF.

This CDR3 reads CASSFLGQGLKIEKLFF. DNA of the CDR3: TGTGCCAGTTCCTTTCTGGGACAGGGCTTGAAAATTGAAAAACTGTTTTTT. The rearrangement links TRBV19 to TRBJ1-4; 9 bases are a match to TRBD1. Germline CDR1 reads LNHDA; CDR2 reads SQIVND (reference sequence). Losses at the gene ends were 8 bases for V and 7 bases for J; bases not matched to a gene: 17. This CDR3 region has 17 residues.

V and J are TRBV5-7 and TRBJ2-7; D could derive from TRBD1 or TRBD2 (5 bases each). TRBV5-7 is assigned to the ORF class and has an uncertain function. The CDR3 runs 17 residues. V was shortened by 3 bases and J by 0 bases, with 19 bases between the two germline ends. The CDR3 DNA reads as TGTGCCAGCAGCTGGGCTGAGGGGTCCGAGATCTCCTACGAGCAGTACTTC. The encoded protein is CASSWAEGSEISYEQYF.

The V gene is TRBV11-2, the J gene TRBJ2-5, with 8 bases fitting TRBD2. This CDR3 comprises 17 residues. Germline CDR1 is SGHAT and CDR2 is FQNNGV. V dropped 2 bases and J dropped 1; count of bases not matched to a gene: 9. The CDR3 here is CASSLSGRRGGQETQYF. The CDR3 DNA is TGTGCCAGCAGCTTATCAGGAAGACGGGGGGGCCAAGAGACCCAGTACTTC.